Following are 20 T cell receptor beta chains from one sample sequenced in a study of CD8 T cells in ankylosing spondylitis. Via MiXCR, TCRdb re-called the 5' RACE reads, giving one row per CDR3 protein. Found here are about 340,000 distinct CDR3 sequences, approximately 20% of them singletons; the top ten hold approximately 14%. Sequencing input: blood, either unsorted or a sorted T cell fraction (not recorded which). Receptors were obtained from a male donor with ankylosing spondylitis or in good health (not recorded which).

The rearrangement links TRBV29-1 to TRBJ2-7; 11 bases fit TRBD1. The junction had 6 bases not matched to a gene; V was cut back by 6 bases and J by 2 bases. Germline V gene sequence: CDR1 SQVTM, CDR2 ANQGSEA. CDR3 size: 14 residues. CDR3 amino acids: CSVGEGQGAYEQYF. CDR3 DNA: TGCAGCGTGGGAGAGGGACAGGGGGCCTACGAGCAGTACTTC.

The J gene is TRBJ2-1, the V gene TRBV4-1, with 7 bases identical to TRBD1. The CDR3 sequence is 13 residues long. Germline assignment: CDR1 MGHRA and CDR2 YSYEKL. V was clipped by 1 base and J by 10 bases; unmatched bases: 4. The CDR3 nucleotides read TGCGCCAGCAGCCAAGGACAGGGAAGCGAGCAGTTCTTC. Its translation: CASSQGQGSEQFF.

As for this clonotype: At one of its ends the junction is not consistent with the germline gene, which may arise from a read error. CDR3 coding DNA: TGCACCAGCAGTTTATCCCGGACACCTCCGTCGACTGAAGCTTTCTTT. This translates into CTSSLSRTPPSTEAFF. This chain links TRBV27 with TRBJ1-1, with D possibly TRBD1 on 5 matching bases. The CDR3 covers 16 residues. Germline loops: CDR1 MNHEY, CDR2 SMNVEV (reference sequence).

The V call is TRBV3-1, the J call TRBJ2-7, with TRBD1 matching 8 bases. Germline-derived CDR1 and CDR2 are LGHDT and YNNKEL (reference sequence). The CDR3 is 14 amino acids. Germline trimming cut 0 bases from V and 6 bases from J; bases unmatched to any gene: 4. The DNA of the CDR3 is TGTGCCAGCAGCCAAGAAGACAGGGGAGGCGAGCAGTACTTC. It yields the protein CASSQEDRGGEQYF.

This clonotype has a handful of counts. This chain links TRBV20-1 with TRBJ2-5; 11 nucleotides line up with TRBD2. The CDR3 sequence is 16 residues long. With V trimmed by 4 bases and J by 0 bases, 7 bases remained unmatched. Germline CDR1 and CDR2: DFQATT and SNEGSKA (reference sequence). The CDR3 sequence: CSATRLAGINQETQYF. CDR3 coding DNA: TGCAGTGCTACCCGACTAGCGGGGATAAACCAAGAGACCCAGTACTTC.

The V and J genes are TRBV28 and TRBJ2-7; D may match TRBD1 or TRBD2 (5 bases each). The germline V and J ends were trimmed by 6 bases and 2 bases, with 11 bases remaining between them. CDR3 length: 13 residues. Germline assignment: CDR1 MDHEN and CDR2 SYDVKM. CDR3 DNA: TGTGCCAGCAGACCCCGGGACCCCTACGAGCAGTACTTC. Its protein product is CASRPRDPYEQYF.

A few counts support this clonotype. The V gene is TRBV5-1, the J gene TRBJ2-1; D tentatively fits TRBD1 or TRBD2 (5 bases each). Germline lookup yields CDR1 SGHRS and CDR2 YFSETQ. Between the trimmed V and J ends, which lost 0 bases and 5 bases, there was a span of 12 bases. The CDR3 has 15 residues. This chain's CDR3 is CASSLDGTPHNEQFF. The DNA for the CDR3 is TGCGCCAGCAGCTTGGACGGGACCCCCCACAATGAGCAGTTCTTC.

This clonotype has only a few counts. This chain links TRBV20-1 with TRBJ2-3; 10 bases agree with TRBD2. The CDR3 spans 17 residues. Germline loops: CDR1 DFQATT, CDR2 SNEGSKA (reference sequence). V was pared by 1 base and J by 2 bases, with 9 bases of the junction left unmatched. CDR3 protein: CSARGVGTSAYTDTQYF. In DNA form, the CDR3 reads TGCAGTGCTAGAGGGGTTGGGACTAGCGCCTACACAGATACGCAGTATTTT.

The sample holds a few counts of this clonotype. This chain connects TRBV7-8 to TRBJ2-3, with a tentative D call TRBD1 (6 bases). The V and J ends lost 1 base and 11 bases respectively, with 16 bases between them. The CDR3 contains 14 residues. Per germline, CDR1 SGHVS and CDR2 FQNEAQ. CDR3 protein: CASSLGGNREGQYF. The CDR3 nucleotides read TGTGCCAGCAGCTTAGGAGGGAACAGGGAAGGGCAGTATTTT. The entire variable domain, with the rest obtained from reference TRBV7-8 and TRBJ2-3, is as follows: GAGVSQSPRYKVAKRGQDVALRCDPISGHVSLFWYQQALGQGPEFLTYFQNEAQLDKSGLPSDRFFAERPEGSVSTLKIQRTQQEDSAVYLCASSLGGNREGQYFGPGTRLTVL.

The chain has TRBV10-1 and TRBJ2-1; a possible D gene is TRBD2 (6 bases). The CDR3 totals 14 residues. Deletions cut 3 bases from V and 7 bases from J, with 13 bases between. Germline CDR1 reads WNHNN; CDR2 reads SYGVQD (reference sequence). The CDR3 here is CASSERRGWNEQFF. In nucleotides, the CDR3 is TGCGCCAGCAGTGAAAGGAGGGGATGGAATGAGCAGTTCTTC.

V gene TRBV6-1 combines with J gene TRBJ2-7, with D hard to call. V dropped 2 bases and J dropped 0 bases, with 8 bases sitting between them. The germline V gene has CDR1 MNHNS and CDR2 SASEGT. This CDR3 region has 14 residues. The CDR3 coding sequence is TGTGCCAGCAGTGAAATACCGACCTCCTACGAGCAGTACTTC. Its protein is CASSEIPTSYEQYF.

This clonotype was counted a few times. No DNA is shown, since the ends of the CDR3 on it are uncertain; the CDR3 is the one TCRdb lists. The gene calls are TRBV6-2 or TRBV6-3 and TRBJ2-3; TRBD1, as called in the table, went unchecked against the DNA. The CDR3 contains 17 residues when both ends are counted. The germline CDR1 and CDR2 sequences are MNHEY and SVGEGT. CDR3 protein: CASSYSFRGRNTDTQYF.

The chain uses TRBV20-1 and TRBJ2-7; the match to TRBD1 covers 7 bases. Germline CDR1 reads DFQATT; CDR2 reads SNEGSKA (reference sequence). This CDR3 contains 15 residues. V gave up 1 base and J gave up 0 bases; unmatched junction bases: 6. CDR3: CSARARDSSSYEQYF. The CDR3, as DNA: TGCAGTGCTAGAGCCCGGGACAGTAGCTCCTACGAGCAGTACTTC.

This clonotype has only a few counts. The CDR3 nucleotides are TGCGCCAGCAGCCAAGATTTGAGGACAGCAATTAATCAGCCCCAGCATTTT. Translating gives CASSQDLRTAINQPQHF. The rearrangement joins TRBV4-1 to TRBJ1-5; the D gene is possibly TRBD1 (6 bases). V lost 0 bases and J 4 bases, leaving 16 bases between the germline ends. The germline V gene encodes CDR1 MGHRA and CDR2 YSYEKL. CDR3 length: 17 amino acids.

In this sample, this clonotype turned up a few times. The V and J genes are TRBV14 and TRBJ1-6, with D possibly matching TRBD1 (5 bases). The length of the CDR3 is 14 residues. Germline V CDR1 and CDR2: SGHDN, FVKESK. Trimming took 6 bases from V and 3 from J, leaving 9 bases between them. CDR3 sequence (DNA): TGTGCCAGCAGGACTGACAGCTATAATTCACCCCTCCACTTT. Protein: CASRTDSYNSPLHF.

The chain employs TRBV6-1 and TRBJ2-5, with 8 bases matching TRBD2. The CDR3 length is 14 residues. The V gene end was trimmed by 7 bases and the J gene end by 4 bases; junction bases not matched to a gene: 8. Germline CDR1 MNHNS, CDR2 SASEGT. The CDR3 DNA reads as TGTGCCAGCACCGGGACTAGGACCCCAGAGACCCAGTACTTC. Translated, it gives CASTGTRTPETQYF.

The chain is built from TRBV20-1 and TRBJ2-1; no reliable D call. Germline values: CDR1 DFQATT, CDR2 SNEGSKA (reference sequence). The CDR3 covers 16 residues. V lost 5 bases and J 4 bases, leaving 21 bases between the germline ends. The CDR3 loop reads CSAGTDRVASYNEQFF. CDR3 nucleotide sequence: TGCAGTGCTGGCACGGATCGGGTTGCGTCTTACAATGAGCAGTTCTTC.

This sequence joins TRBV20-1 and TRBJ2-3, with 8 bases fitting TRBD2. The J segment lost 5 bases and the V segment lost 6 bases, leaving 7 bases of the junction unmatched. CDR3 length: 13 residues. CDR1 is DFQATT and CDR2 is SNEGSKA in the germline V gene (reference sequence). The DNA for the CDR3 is TGCAGTGCGGGGACTAGGGGAGAAGATACGCAGTATTTT. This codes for CSAGTRGEDTQYF.

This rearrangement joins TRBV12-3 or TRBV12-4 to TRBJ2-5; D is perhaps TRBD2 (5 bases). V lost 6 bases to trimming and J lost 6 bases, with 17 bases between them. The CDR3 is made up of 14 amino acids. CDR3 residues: CASSPLLVAQTQYF. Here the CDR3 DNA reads TGTGCCAGCAGCCCCCTACTAGTTGCGCAGACCCAGTACTTC.

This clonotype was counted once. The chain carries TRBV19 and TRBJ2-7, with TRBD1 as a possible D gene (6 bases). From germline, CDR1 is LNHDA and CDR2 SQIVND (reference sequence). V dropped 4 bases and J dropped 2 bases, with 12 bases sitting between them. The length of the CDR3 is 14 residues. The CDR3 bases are TGTGCCAGTAGTACAAGACAGGCCCCCTACGAGCAGTACTTC. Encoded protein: CASSTRQAPYEQYF.